This T cell receptor (beta chain) is from a study of blood T cell repertoires in COVID-19. Background on the study: Samples representing acute and convalescent COVID-19 were sourced from the United States, Italy and Spain. Sample material is recorded as cDNA or gDNA derived from T cells, B-cell-depleted T cells, or PBMCs.

In Seattle, patients joined the study during active infection and were tracked longitudinally. Trimming took 4 bases from V and 3 from J; bases not matched to a gene: 4. This CDR3 spans 14 amino acids. Germline CDR1 SGHRS, CDR2 YFSETQ. Methods used by the authors: From reference gene primer amplification, estimates of nucleated cell counts were derived. TCRdb keeps only in-frame clones here, not all; method: immunoSEQ multiplex PCR. V and J calls plus clone size are reproduced from that table; the DNA served to infer D and trimming. The data hold around 370,000 clones, with 87% observed a single time.

This TCR was recovered from a woman aged 45-59 years with COVID-19, enrolled during active disease. The V and J genes are TRBV5-1 and TRBJ2-1, with TRBD1 matching over 7 bases. Sequenced input: peripheral blood. Written as DNA, the CDR3 is TGCGCCAGCAGCCCCCGGGACAGCTACAATGAGCAGTTCTTC. Its protein product is CASSPRDSYNEQFF.